This TCR beta chain was retrieved from a study of tissue T cells after allogeneic stem cell transplantation. Study-wide results and limits: Alloreactivity or antigen specificity of tissue TCRs was not determined; some clones might be host cells. TCR repertoires tracked anatomic similarity, regardless of disease or transplant status. Motif-based clustering found tissue-specific repertoire signatures shared across patients, though few clones were shared.

CDR3 length: 14 amino acids. Germline V lookup: CDR1 SGHDT, CDR2 FRDEAV. The V end was cut by 1 base, the J end by 0 bases, with 6 bases between. This clone appeared a few times. Its antigen is still unknown. Genes here carry mouse names. Read data end 1 residue before the CDR3 end; the end is taken from the germline J gene. Time point denoted: mouse harvest day 14 after allogeneic transplant. Each mouse received 10^7 T-cell-depleted marrow cells plus 10^6 splenic CD5+ T cells by tail vein. B6 (H2b) cells into BALB/c (H2d) mice; tissues taken at day 7 or 14. Assay used: immunoSEQ multiplex PCR; TCRdb lists only in-frame clones, some missing. The profile covers about 3,500 clones, with about half appearing a single time and around 21% taken by the ten largest.

This receptor was obtained from a female BALB/c mouse given C57BL/6 T cells with graft-versus-host disease after an allogeneic hematopoietic cell transplant. The sequencing input was gut tissue. The chain employs TRBV14 and TRBJ2-4; no firm D call. The CDR3 DNA, read in part, is TGTGCCAGCAGTTTCGCAACTAGTCAAAACACCTTGTAC. This translates into CASSFATSQNTLY. In full, the CDR3 is CASSFATSQNTLYF.